In its sample, the clone carrying this T cell receptor beta chain was seen a few times. Its antigen is not known. These data belong to a study of neurological immune-mediated disorders. Whole-study results and caveats: Across subjects, no CDR3 amino acid sequence appeared in expanded clones of more than one subject, a finding that suggested private repertoires in all groups. In HTLV-1-associated myelopathy, TCR clonal expansion was greatest, and in multiple sclerosis it was least, below healthy controls.

V lost 9 bases to trimming and J lost 6 bases, with 21 bases between them. Germline values: CDR1 LNHNV, CDR2 YYDKDF (reference sequence). The CDR3 totals 14 residues. Synthesis of cDNA was carried out by template-switch 5'RACE. The reaction used 10-nucleotide random UMIs. In every sequencing run, more than 170 million TCR-beta sequences were generated from 15-18 subjects. TCRdb recomputed calls from the 5' RACE reads with MiXCR, one row per CDR3 protein. Here the sample spans more than 70,000 distinct CDR3 sequences, about a sixth being singletons. The sample taken for sequencing was PBMCs. The TCR was taken from a woman aged 35 to 49 in good health. This rearrangement joins TRBV15 to TRBJ2-7, with a weak D call TRBD1 (5 bases). The CDR3 loop is CATRRDSLRFEQYF. The CDR3 DNA reads TGTGCCACGAGGCGCGACAGCCTACGTTTCGAGCAGTACTTC. The variable domain in full, completed from reference TRBV15 and TRBJ2-7, reads DAMVIQNPRYQVTQFGKPVTLSCSQTLNHNVMYWYQQKSSQAPKLLFHYYDKDFNNEADTPDNFQSRRPNTSFCFLDIRSPGLGDTAMYLCATRRDSLRFEQYFGPGTRLTVT.